Following are 15 T cell receptor beta chains from one sample sequenced in a study of identical twins. TCRdb ran MiXCR on the 5' RACE reads and lists one entry per CDR3 protein. The repertoire holds roughly 750,000 distinct CDR3 sequences, with about 20% as singletons. The data were also submitted as part of a second study, on T cells expressing NK-cell markers.

Specimen: PBMCs. The receptors were gathered from a woman in her late teens or twenties in good health.

The V and J genes are TRBV20-1 and TRBJ2-4, with a weak D call TRBD2 (6 bases). Per germline, CDR1 DFQATT and CDR2 SNEGSKA (reference sequence). Trimming took off 6 bases at V and 6 bases at J, with 18 bases between the two ends. This CDR3 comprises 14 residues. The CDR3 loop is CSADPGTSRNIQYF. The CDR3 nucleotides read TGCAGTGCCGATCCGGGGACTTCCCGAAACATTCAGTACTTC.

This chain links TRBV10-2 with TRBJ2-5, with D perhaps matching TRBD1 (5 bases). The CDR3 covers 12 residues. Germline CDR1 WSHSY, CDR2 SAAADI. The V end lost 8 bases, the J end lost 5 bases, and 12 bases lay between the germline ends. The CDR3 here is CASLDPGETQYF. The CDR3 nucleotides read TGCGCCAGCTTAGACCCAGGGGAGACCCAGTACTTC.

This chain joins TRBV12-3 or TRBV12-4 and TRBJ1-5; the D gene is possibly TRBD1 (5 bases). The length of the CDR3 is 14 residues. Trimming stripped 1 base from V and 9 bases from J, with 13 bases between. CDR3 region: CASSLERAQGPQHF. The CDR3 DNA reads TGTGCCAGCAGTTTAGAAAGGGCGCAGGGGCCCCAGCATTTT.

This clonotype was seen many times. The gene calls are TRBV12-3 or TRBV12-4 and TRBJ1-4; possible D gene TRBD1, 5 bases. The V gene lost 7 bases and the J gene lost 8 bases, with 20 bases spanning the gap. The CDR3 runs to 15 residues. CDR3 DNA: TGTGCCAGCACTATGGGAGTCGGGGCTGGGGAAAAACTGTTTTTT. Protein: CASTMGVGAGEKLFF.

This rearrangement joins TRBV11-2 to TRBJ2-1; 15 nucleotides line up with TRBD2. With 5 bases clipped from V and 4 bases from J, the junction kept 12 bases outside the gene matches. This CDR3 region has 19 residues. Germline CDR1 SGHAT, CDR2 FQNNGV. The CDR3 coding sequence is TGTGCCAGCAGCCCCAGGCGGGGACTAGCGGGAGGCTCTTACAATGAGCAGTTCTTC. It translates to CASSPRRGLAGGSYNEQFF.

This clonotype came up a few times. This chain joins TRBV12-3 or TRBV12-4 and TRBJ2-7; no clear D gene. This CDR3 spans 15 amino acids. V gave up 4 bases and J gave up 3 bases, with 16 bases separating them. The CDR3 reads CASSSRAHRRYEQYF. The CDR3 DNA is TGTGCCAGCAGTTCCCGGGCCCACAGACGCTACGAGCAGTACTTC.

The J gene is TRBJ1-1, the V gene TRBV14; D not certain. Germline CDR1 SGHDN, CDR2 FVKESK. This CDR3 has 15 residues. The V gene lost 3 bases and the J gene lost 3 bases, with 14 bases spanning the gap. DNA of the CDR3: TGTGCCAGCAGCCATTTTGGCGGGCGGGACACTGAAGCTTTCTTT. This sequence encodes CASSHFGGRDTEAFF.

The chain joins TRBV12-5 to TRBJ2-2; D ambiguous. This CDR3 contains 12 residues. From germline, CDR1 is LGHNT and CDR2 FRNRAP. Trimming shortened V by 4 bases and J by 6 bases, and 6 bases separated the two germline ends. This CDR3 is CASGSVAGELFF. Here the CDR3 DNA reads TGTGCTAGTGGTTCTGTCGCCGGGGAGCTGTTTTTT.

This clonotype was observed at least ten times. The chain joins TRBV12-3 or TRBV12-4 to TRBJ1-1; D ambiguous. The germline V and J ends were trimmed by 6 bases and 7 bases, with 15 bases remaining between them. The CDR3 totals 13 residues. This CDR3 reads CASSLALGDEAFF. The DNA for the CDR3 is TGTGCCAGCAGCCTAGCCCTGGGAGATGAAGCTTTCTTT.

A few counts support this clonotype. V and J are TRBV20-1 and TRBJ1-1; D unclear. V was shortened by 4 bases and J by 1 base, with 7 bases between the two germline ends. The CDR3 sequence is 12 residues long. CDR1 and CDR2 (germline): DFQATT, SNEGSKA (reference sequence). The CDR3: CSAKTGNTEAFF. For the CDR3, the DNA is TGCAGTGCTAAGACGGGGAACACTGAAGCTTTCTTT.

The table lists this clonotype with a few counts. The rearrangement uses TRBV3-1 and TRBJ2-7; 7 bases are shared with TRBD1. The CDR3 has 14 amino acids. V gave up 4 bases and J gave up 3 bases; unmatched junction bases: 6. The germline CDR1 and CDR2 sequences are LGHDT and YNNKEL (reference sequence). CDR3 sequence reads: CASSRGQRDYEQYF. The CDR3, as DNA: TGTGCCAGCAGCCGGGGACAGCGAGACTACGAGCAGTACTTC.

This clonotype was counted only a few times. CDR3 sequence (DNA): TGCAGCGTTGACAGCGCCAACTCTGGGGCCAACGTCCTGACTTTC. Protein sequence: CSVDSANSGANVLTF. The chain is built from TRBV29-1 and TRBJ2-6; the D is unclear. The CDR3 sequence is 15 residues long. CDR1 is SQVTM and CDR2 is ANQGSEA in the germline V gene. The germline V and J ends were trimmed by 3 bases and 0 bases, with 9 bases remaining between them. Supplemented by reference TRBV29-1 and TRBJ2-6, the full variable domain reads SAVISQKPSRDICQRGTSLTIQCQVDSQVTMMFWYRQQPGQSLTLIATANQGSEATYESGFVIDKFPISRPNLTFSTLTVSNMSPEDSSIYLCSVDSANSGANVLTFGAGSRLTVL.

This clonotype has only a few counts. V is TRBV7-2 and J is TRBJ2-7; 7 bases fit TRBD2. The CDR3 sequence is 16 residues long. CDR1 SGHTA and CDR2 FQGNSA come from the germline V gene. V shed 5 bases and J 0 bases; nucleotides not matched to a gene: 10. The CDR3 sequence: CASSRSSGYGSYEQYF. The DNA of the CDR3 is TGTGCCAGCAGCCGATCTAGCGGCTACGGCTCCTACGAGCAGTACTTC.

There are many counts of this clonotype. The chain combines TRBV29-1 with TRBJ2-4; 8 bases fit TRBD1. The CDR3 covers 14 residues. J gave up 0 bases and V 7 bases, and 5 bases lay outside the gene matches. CDR1 and CDR2 (germline): SQVTM, ANQGSEA. Here the CDR3 reads CSGTDRAAKNIQYF. CDR3 in DNA: TGCAGCGGAACGGACAGGGCAGCCAAAAACATTCAGTACTTC.

This clonotype was observed a few times. The junction shows a germline mismatch at one end, possibly a read error. The rearrangement links TRBV7-7 to TRBJ2-2; no reliable D call. CDR3 length: 13 residues. CDR1 and CDR2 (germline): SSHAT, FNYEAQ (reference sequence). CDR3 nucleotides: TGTGCTAGCAGTCCCACGGCCGACGGGGAGCTGTTTTTT. Translation gives CASSPTADGELFF.